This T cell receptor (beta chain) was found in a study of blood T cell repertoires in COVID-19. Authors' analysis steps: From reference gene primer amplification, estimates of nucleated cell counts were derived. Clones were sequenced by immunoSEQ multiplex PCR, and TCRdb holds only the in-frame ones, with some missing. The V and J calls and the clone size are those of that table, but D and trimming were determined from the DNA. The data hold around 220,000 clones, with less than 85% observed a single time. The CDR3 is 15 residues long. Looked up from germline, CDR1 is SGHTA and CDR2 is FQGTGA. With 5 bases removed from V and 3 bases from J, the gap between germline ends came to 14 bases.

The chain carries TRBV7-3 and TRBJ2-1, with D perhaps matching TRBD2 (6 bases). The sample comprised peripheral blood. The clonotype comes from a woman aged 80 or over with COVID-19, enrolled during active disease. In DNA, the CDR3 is TGTGCCAGCAGCCCCAGCCTCGGGGGCTACAATGAGCAGTTCTTC. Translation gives CASSPSLGGYNEQFF. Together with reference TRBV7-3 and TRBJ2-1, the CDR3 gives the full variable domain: GAGVSQTPSNKVTEKGKYVELRCDPISGHTALYWYRQSLGQGPEFLIYFQGTGAADDSGLPNDRFFAVRPEGSVSTLKIQRTERGDSAVYLCASSPSLGGYNEQFFGPGTRLTVL.